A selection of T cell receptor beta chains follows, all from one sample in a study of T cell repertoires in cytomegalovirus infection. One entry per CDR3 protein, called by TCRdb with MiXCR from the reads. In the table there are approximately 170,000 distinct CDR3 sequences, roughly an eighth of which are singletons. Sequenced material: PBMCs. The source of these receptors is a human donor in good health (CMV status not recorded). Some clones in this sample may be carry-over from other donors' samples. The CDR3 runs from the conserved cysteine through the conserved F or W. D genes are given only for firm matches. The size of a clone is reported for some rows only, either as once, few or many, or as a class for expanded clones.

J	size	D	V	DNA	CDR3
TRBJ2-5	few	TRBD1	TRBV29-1	TGCAGCGTTGAAAAAATAGGACAGGGGCCAGAGACCCAGTACTTC	CSVEKIGQGPETQYF
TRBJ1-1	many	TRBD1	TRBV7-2	TGTGCCAGCAGCCGCAGGGGGCTGGAGTTGAACACTGAAGCTTTCTTT	CASSRRGLELNTEAFF
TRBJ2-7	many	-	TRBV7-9	TGTGCCAGTCCGGACCGGGACTCACTCTCCTACGAGCAGTACTTC	CASPDRDSLSYEQYF
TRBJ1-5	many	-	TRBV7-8	TGTGCCAGCAGCTTAGCCCAATTAGGGGACCAGCCCCAGCATTTT	CASSLAQLGDQPQHF
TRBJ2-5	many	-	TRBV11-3	TGTGCCAGCAGCTTTCGTCAGGGATCGCAAGAGACCCAGTACTTC	CASSFRQGSQETQYF
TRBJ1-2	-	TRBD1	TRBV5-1	TGCGCCAGCAGCCGATTGGGACAGGGCGATGGCTACACCTTC	CASSRLGQGDGYTF
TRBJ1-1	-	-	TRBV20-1	TGCAGTGCCTTGAGGAACACTGAAGCTTTCTTT	CSALRNTEAFF
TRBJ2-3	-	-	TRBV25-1	TGTGCCAGCAGTGACATGGGACCGAACCTTTTCACAGATACGCAGTATTTT	CASSDMGPNLFTDTQYF
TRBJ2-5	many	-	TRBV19	TGTGCCAGTACCGCCTCAGGAGTTTCGGCAGAGACCCAGTACTTC	CASTASGVSAETQYF
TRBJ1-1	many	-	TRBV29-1	TGCAGCGGAATCTTAGGGAACACTGAAGCTTTCTTT	CSGILGNTEAFF
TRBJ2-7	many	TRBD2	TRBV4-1	TGCGCCAGCAGCCAAGTCGACATGGGGTTTGGGGGGGGTGAGCAGTACTTC	CASSQVDMGFGGGEQYF
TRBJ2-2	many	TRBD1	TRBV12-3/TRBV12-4	TGTGCCAGCAGTTTAAGTCTTCAGGGGGCCGGCACCGGGGAGCTGTTTTTT	CASSLSLQGAGTGELFF
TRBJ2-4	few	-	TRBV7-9	TGTGCCAGCGCCCCTGCCGGGGGAGTGCACATTCAGTACTTC	CASAPAGGVHIQYF
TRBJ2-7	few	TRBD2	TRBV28	TGTGCCAGCAGTTCCCGGACTAGCGGGAGTGCGCACGACGAGCAGTACTTC	CASSSRTSGSAHDEQYF
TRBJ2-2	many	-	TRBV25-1	TGTGCCAGCAGTGAGGGACGTGAGCTGTTTTTT	CASSEGRELFF
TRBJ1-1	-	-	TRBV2	TGTGCCAGCAGTCCCCGAGGCATAACTATGAACACTGAAGCTTTCTTT	CASSPRGITMNTEAFF